The clone carrying this T cell receptor beta chain has just one count. Repertoires were generated with immunoSEQ multiplex PCR, while TCRdb's copy carries only in-frame clones and drops some. The repertoire has 2 million to 3 million clones, under 95% of them found once; the top ten carry more than 0.35%. The data derive from a study of shared clonotypes between healthy human individuals. The CDR3 length is 14 residues. Germline lookup yields CDR1 MGHRA and CDR2 YSYEKL. The V end was cut by 5 bases, the J end by 5 bases, with 16 bases between. This sequence joins TRBV4-1 and TRBJ2-7; D unclear. Sequences were obtained from naive CD4+ T cells from PBMCs. Subset: CD45RA+ positively selected. The clonotype was recovered from a man aged 18-30 years in good health. Some clones in this sample may be carry-over from other donors' samples. DNA for the CDR3: TGCGCCAGCAGCGCCCTAGGTAATGCCCACGAGCAGTACTTC. Amino acid sequence: CASSALGNAHEQYF.